The source of this T cell receptor beta chain is a study of tumor-infiltrating lymphocytes in primary liver carcinoma (dated by TCRdb to about 2017). Context from the whole study: Hepatocellular carcinoma (four) or combined HCC and intrahepatic cholangiocarcinoma (one) was present in the five patients, who were three men and two women aged 30 to 69 years. Each sample produced roughly 3.65 to 7.13 million productive TCRbeta reads, and read depth showed no significant difference between tissue types. To link TCRbeta repertoire diversity to the local molecular phenotype, the approximately 23 tumor region samples were profiled with Agilent mRNA microarrays. The study combined TCRbeta repertoire sequencing, expression microarrays and whole-exome sequencing across five regions of each liver tumor, with adjacent normal tissue and blood. High reproducibility was observed for the technical replicate repertoires, with mean shared-clone rates roughly 0.87 and correlation coefficients above 0.98. The five patients had tumors staged T1-T3 N0M0, with maximum diameters ranging from about 4.2 to 11 cm. A total of some 35 specimens from 5 patients underwent TCRbeta repertoire sequencing, comprising around 25 tumor regions, 5 adjacent noncancerous liver tissues and 5 peripheral blood samples. Summary of the overall study and its limitations: Because the samples were bulk and unsorted, CD4+ and CD8+ T cell repertoires could not be compared. The top 250 clones made up a significantly larger repertoire fraction in tumors than in blood (p = 0.039). Only the TCR beta chain was sequenced, so true repertoire diversity is likely underestimated because unpaired alpha chains were not captured. With just a handful of patients in the study, the authors point out that the findings should be validated in a larger study. Only roughly 7-24% of top clones appeared in all five regions of a tumor, which suggests that tumor-infiltrating T cells are spatially heterogeneous. Consistent with antigen-driven expansion, pairs of tumor regions showed higher repertoire overlap (mean roughly 36%) than either tumor-adjacent pairs (about 17%) or tumor-blood pairs (approximately 15%).

To note about this clonotype: Its antigen remains undetermined. One end of the junction varies from germline; a read error may be responsible.

Using a constant-region primer and ProtoScript II reverse transcriptase, TCRbeta-specific cDNA was reverse-transcribed from around 500 ng total RNA. Three nested multiplex PCR rounds, following a slightly modified ARM-PCR procedure, were used to build the TCRbeta libraries. Each of the first two PCR rounds ran for approximately 10 cycles using multiplex TRBV1-TRBV30 forward primers together with a Cbeta reverse primer. Sample barcodes and Illumina adapters were added in a final 25-cycle PCR with Deep VentR polymerase. Before sequencing, amplicons between 200 and 500 bp were purified from gel using a QIAquick gel extraction kit. TCRbeta amplicons were sequenced on an Illumina HiSeq 2500 with 250-bp paired-end reads. Per the original workflow: Reads were quality-trimmed with Trimmomatic v0.33, and paired reads were merged with FLASH v1.2.11 to recover full CDR3 sequences. V, D and J germline segments were assigned to the rearranged TCRbeta sequences by MiGEC v1.2.1b. VDJtools v1.0.0 computed clonotype statistics and Shannon-Wiener diversity indices. Except for diversity analysis, only the 250 most abundant clonotypes of each sample were used in subsequent analyses to reduce sampling bias. TCRdb's own reprocessing of the public reads used fastp at Q25 and MiXCR and kept productive beta chains. Rows merge per CDR3 protein into single entries with the most common DNA and genes. TCRdb's processing, not the authors', yielded these V and J calls. The sample table lists some 25,000 distinct CDR3 sequences, about 73% of them with a count of one. 46% of the sample goes to the ten largest clones.

The germline V gene encodes CDR1 SGHDT and CDR2 YYEEEE. The CDR3, from cysteine to phenylalanine, totals 18 residues. Only CDR3 DNA remains: 54 bases, in frame from the first base. Without any cell sorting, total RNA and DNA were co-extracted from roughly 20-30 mg of bulk tissue using the AllPrep DNA/RNA mini kit. Between November 2015 and early 2016, a handful of patients in China with histopathologically diagnosed primary liver carcinoma had surgical resection. Chronic HBV infection was present in the patients, and the patients were treatment-naive at sampling. Five spatially separated regions were sampled from each tumor: the superior, inferior, left-lateral and right-lateral poles, plus the tumor centre. More than 75% viable tumor cells were found by histology in every tumor sample. Each fresh piece of tumor and adjacent tissue was cut in two, with one half stored in RNAlater at -80 degrees C and the other half sent for histology.

The sample was liver tumor tissue from sampling region 3. In the paper's terms, the cell subset or site label means: tumor region T3, left-lateral pole. This receptor was identified in a man aged 35 to 55 with primary liver carcinoma and hepatitis B virus infection. The chain joins TRBV5-6 to TRBJ2-6; TRBD1 matches 9 bases in the middle. The sequence in DNA is TGCGCCAGCAGCCTATCTGGGACAGGGAGAACTGGGGCCAACGTCCTGACTTTC. It is translated as CASSLSGTGRTGANVLTF.